The clone carrying this TCR beta chain was picked up a small number of times. TCRdb itself ran the PCR reads through MiXCR, one entry per CDR3 protein. This sample yields about 320,000 distinct CDR3 sequences, of which over 20% are seen a single time; approximately 0.84% belongs to the top ten. The data originate from a study of molecular identifiers for immune sequencing clone quantification. The sequence was obtained from a human donor in good health. Some libraries in this study had Jurkat cell RNA spiked in. The source material was naive CD8+ T cells from blood, with Jurkat cell RNA spiked in. Subset indicated: FACS-sorted CD8+CD4-CCR7+CD45RA+ naive T cells.

The chain's CDR3 is CASSGTANTDTQYF. The CDR3 DNA reads TGTGCCAGCTCCGGGACAGCAAACACAGATACGCAGTATTTT. The chain uses TRBV27 and TRBJ2-3; 7 bases fit TRBD1. Trimming removed 8 bases from V and 2 bases from J; junction bases left unmatched: 7. This CDR3 has 14 residues. CDR1 and CDR2 from the germline V gene are MNHEY and SMNVEV (reference sequence).